This T cell receptor beta chain was obtained from a study of T cells in Graves' hyperthyroidism and ophthalmopathy. Study-wide results and caveats: Using 13 V-J features, a model discriminated ophthalmopathy from stable hyperthyroidism.

This clonotype was observed a few times. Antigen specificity is unknown. Regions amplified from RNA transcripts were the TCR beta CDR3 regions. The HTBI set primed first-round TCR CDR3 RT-PCR. One entry per CDR3 protein results from TCRdb running MiXCR on the multiplex PCR reads. This table holds roughly 580,000 distinct CDR3 sequences, approximately 13% found once. The CDR3 is 14 residues long. Trimming cost V 6 bases and J 6 bases; bases outside gene matches: 2. CDR1 is MNHNS, CDR2 SASEGT, per germline. Patients were excluded for uncontrolled infection, other autoimmune disease, pregnancy or lactation. Blood dates from first hyperthyroidism diagnosis, before any ophthalmopathy symptoms.

The sequenced material came from blood. J is TRBJ2-1 and V is TRBV6-1; TRBD2 aligns across 13 bases. The clonotype comes from a woman between 25 and 40 years old with Graves' hyperthyroidism that later progressed to Graves' ophthalmopathy. CDR3 residues: CASRLAGGFNEQFF. The CDR3 DNA follows: TGTGCCAGCAGACTAGCGGGAGGGTTCAATGAGCAGTTCTTC.